This is a list of T cell receptor beta chains from one sample in a study of blood T cells in healthy people across ages. TCRdb passed the 5' RACE reads through MiXCR, listing each CDR3 protein once. This sample has 1.5 million to 2 million distinct CDR3 sequences; around half occur once, and the top ten carry less than 2.5%. Sequenced: blood. All receptors come from a middle-aged woman in good health. Each CDR3 is given without its conserved first and last residue.

j_call v_call cdr3_aa
TRBJ1-5 TRBV7-9 ASSLMGGDQPQH
TRBJ1-2 TRBV7-2 ASSLVPPGQGINYGYT
TRBJ2-7 TRBV19 ASSMTRGYEQY
TRBJ2-1 TRBV6-2/TRBV6-3 ASSYSLRGRSHEQF
TRBJ1-2 TRBV7-8 ASSLSAGVTYGYT
TRBJ2-7 TRBV29-1 SVRDRENRYEQY
TRBJ2-5 TRBV2 ASSDIVNRLY
. TRBV5-1 ASMAGSGEETQY
TRBJ2-5 TRBV12-3/TRBV12-4 ASSFEWGFQETQY
TRBJ2-5 TRBV7-9 ASSVPGGQGALKETQY
TRBJ2-2 TRBV6-5 ASSYRTGTGELF
TRBJ2-1 TRBV6-2/TRBV6-3 TSTITGYQREQF
TRBJ1-1 TRBV4-1 ASSQNGPLSTEAF
TRBJ2-7 TRBV5-5 ASSLFIVWEQY
TRBJ2-1 TRBV10-3 ATAGLAVYNEQF
TRBJ1-4 TRBV5-1 ASSSGGWTNEKLF
TRBJ2-5 TRBV3-1 ASSRLAQETQY
TRBJ2-1 TRBV28 ASKGRGLYNEQF
TRBJ2-1 TRBV11-2 ASIRTGTSPPNEQF
TRBJ2-6 TRBV4-3 ASSQNGANSGANVLT
TRBJ2-3 TRBV6-2/TRBV6-3 ASSYPGHRRTDTQY
TRBJ2-3 TRBV6-5 ASRRGGSDPIYTQY
TRBJ1-2 TRBV11-1 ASTEGTGDYGYT
TRBJ1-5 TRBV7-2 ASSLGVGVGKPQH
TRBJ1-4 TRBV27 AAGVDATNEKLF
TRBJ2-1 TRBV7-2 ASSERGSYNEQF